In its sample, the clone carrying this T cell receptor (beta chain) was seen many times. TCRdb recomputed calls from the 5' RACE reads with MiXCR, one row per CDR3 protein. Here the sample spans about 40,000 distinct CDR3 sequences, roughly 4.7% being singletons. This sample is part of a study of early T cells in non-severe SARS-CoV-2 infection. On the study more broadly: Alpha and beta chains were unpaired, from unsorted whole-blood bulk RNA.

CDR1 SQVTM and CDR2 ANQGSEA come from the germline V gene. There are 12 residues in the CDR3. Trimming stripped 3 bases from V and 5 bases from J, with 10 bases between. The sequence was obtained from an adult who was a healthcare worker with PCR-confirmed SARS-CoV-2 infection or an uninfected control (not recorded which). Sequencing was performed on whole blood. The chain combines TRBV29-1 with TRBJ2-5; either TRBD1 or TRBD2 may fit D (7 bases each). CDR3 sequence reads: CSVDQGGETQYF. CDR3 bases: TGCAGCGTTGACCAGGGGGGGGAGACCCAGTACTTC.